In its sample, the clone carrying this T cell receptor (beta chain) was seen many times. Its antigen is unknown. The sample belongs to a study of human T cells and chemical hapten exposure. Background on the study: Patients, predominantly female, presented with alopecia areata, totalis or universalis. It was small differences in pooled library volume that mainly caused per-sample TCR yields to vary.

Losses at the gene ends were 6 bases for V and 0 bases for J; bases not matched to a gene: 6. The CDR3 length is 15 residues. Stated time point: patch test 2, 6 weeks after DPC sensitization. Treatment given: therapeutic diphenylcyclopropenone sensitization with weekly scalp DPC. MiXCR, run by TCRdb on the RACE reads, gives a single entry per CDR3 protein. The sample lists a few hundred thousand distinct CDR3 sequences, about 6.3% occurring once. Overall study results and limits: Expanded TCR sets contained significantly more large CDR3 similarity clusters than controls. With DPC sensitization, TCRs exceeding 1 in 1000 frequency showed no change.

Here the sequenced sample was whole blood, taken in connection with sensitization to the hapten diphenylcyclopropenone (DPC). J is TRBJ1-1 and V is TRBV12-3 or TRBV12-4; 8 positions agree with TRBD1. The receptor was derived from a woman between 18 and 30 years old with alopecia areata. Some clones in this sample may be carry-over from other donors' samples. CDR3: CASSPQGEMNTEAFF. CDR3 nucleotide sequence: TGTGCCAGCAGCCCACAGGGGGAGATGAACACTGAAGCTTTCTTT.